This TCR beta chain was found in a study of blood T cell repertoires in COVID-19. About the study: T cells, B-cell-depleted T cells, or PBMCs supplied cDNA or gDNA.

Enrollment of patients from Seattle took place during active infection, with longitudinal follow-up. Original processing methods: Reference gene primer amplification in the assay estimated nucleated cell counts. The protocol was immunoSEQ multiplex PCR, while the TCRdb copy is restricted to in-frame clones and leaves out a portion. Clonal size and the V and J genes are those of that table, whereas D and trimming came from the DNA. The repertoire holds some 160,000 clones, with 84% as singletons. Germline assignment: CDR1 MNHEY and CDR2 SVGEGT. The CDR3 is 13 amino acids. The V and J ends lost 5 bases and 6 bases respectively, with 12 bases between them.

This TCR came from a woman older than 75 with COVID-19, enrolled during active disease. V usage is TRBV6-2 or TRBV6-3 and J usage is TRBJ2-3, with a possible D match to TRBD1 (6 bases). Specimen: peripheral blood. CDR3 DNA sequence: TGTGCCAGCAGTCACAGGACAGCGGATACGCAGTATTTT. This translates into CASSHRTADTQYF.